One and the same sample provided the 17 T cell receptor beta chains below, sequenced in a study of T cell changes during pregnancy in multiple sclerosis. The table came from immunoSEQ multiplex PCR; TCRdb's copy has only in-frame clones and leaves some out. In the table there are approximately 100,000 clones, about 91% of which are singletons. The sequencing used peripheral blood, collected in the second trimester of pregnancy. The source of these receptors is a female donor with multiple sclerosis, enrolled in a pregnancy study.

CDR3 amino acids: CAINSGVVGETQYF. As DNA, the CDR3 is TGTGCCATCAATTCGGGAGTGGTAGGAGAGACCCAGTACTTC. The rearrangement links TRBV10-3 to TRBJ2-5; possibly TRBD2 for D (6 bases). V was shortened by 7 bases and J by 4 bases, with 16 bases between the two germline ends. The germline gives CDR1 ENHRY, CDR2 SYGVKD. There are 14 residues in the CDR3.

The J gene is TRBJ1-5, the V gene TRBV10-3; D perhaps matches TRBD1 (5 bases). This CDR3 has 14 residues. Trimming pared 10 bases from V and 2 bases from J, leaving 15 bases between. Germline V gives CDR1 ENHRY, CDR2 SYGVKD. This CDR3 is CATGAVGGNQPQHF. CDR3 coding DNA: TGTGCCACTGGGGCGGTTGGCGGCAATCAGCCCCAGCATTTT.

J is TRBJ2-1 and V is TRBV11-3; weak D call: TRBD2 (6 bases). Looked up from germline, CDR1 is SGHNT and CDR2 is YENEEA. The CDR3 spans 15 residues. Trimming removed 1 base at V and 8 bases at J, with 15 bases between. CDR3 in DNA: TGTGCCAGCAGCTTAGGAACGGGAGTGAGTGATGAGCAGTTCTTC. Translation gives CASSLGTGVSDEQFF.

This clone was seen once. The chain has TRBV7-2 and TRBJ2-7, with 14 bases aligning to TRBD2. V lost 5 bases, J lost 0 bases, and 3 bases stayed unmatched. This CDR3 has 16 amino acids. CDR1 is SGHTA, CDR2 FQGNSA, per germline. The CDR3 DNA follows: TGTGCCAGCAGCAAGACTAGCGGGAGGGCCTCCTACGAGCAGTACTTC. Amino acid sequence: CASSKTSGRASYEQYF.

The CDR3 loop is CAWGLGQGTEAFF. CDR3 DNA: TGTGCCTGGGGTCTTGGACAGGGCACTGAAGCTTTCTTT. The rearrangement uses TRBV30 and TRBJ1-1; 8 bases fit TRBD1. Losses at the gene ends were 5 bases for V and 4 bases for J; bases not matched to a gene: 6. Germline V gene lookup returns CDR1 GTSNPN and CDR2 SVGIG (reference sequence). The CDR3 contains 13 residues. The entire variable domain, with the rest obtained from reference TRBV30 and TRBJ1-1, is as follows: SQTIHQWPATLVQPVGSPLSLECTVEGTSNPNLYWYRQAAGRGLQLLFYSVGIGQISSEVPQNLSASRPQDRQFILSSKKLLLSDSGFYLCAWGLGQGTEAFFGQGTRLTVV.

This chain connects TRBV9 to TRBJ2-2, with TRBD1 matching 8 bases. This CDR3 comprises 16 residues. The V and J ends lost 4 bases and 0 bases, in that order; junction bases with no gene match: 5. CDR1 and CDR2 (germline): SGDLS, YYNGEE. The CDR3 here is CASSPRTGTNTGELFF. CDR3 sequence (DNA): TGTGCCAGCAGCCCACGGACAGGGACGAACACCGGGGAGCTGTTTTTT.

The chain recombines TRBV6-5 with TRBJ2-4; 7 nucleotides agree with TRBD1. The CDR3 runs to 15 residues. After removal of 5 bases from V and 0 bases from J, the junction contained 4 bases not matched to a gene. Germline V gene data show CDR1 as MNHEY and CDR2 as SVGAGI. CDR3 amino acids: CASSKTGVAKNIQYF. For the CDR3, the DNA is TGTGCCAGCAGTAAAACAGGGGTAGCCAAAAACATTCAGTACTTC.

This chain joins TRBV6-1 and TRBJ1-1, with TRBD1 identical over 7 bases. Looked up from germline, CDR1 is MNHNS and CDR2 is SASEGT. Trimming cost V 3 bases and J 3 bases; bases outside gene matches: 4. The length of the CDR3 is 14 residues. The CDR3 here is CASSDRQGHTEAFF. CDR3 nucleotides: TGTGCCAGCAGTGATCGACAGGGCCACACTGAAGCTTTCTTT.

DNA of the CDR3: TGCAGCGTTGAAGGCCGGATGGCGGGTTCAGGTGTCTATGGCTACACCTTC. Protein: CSVEGRMAGSGVYGYTF. This sequence joins TRBV29-1 and TRBJ1-2; D unclear. In germline, CDR1 is SQVTM, CDR2 ANQGSEA. V shed 1 base and J shed 4 bases, with 22 bases lying between them. The CDR3 covers 17 residues.

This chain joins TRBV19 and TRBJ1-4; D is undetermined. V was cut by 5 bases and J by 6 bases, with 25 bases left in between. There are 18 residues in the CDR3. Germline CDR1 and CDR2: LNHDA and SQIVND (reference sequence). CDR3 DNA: TGTGCCAGTAGTTTCCCGGACTCAGGCGATCAGCCGGATGAAAAACTGTTTTTT. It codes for CASSFPDSGDQPDEKLFF. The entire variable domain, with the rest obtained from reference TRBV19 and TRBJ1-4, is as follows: DGGITQSPKYLFRKEGQNVTLSCEQNLNHDAMYWYRQDPGQGLRLIYYSQIVNDFQKGDIAEGYSVSREKKESFPLTVTSAQKNPTAFYLCASSFPDSGDQPDEKLFFGSGTQLSVL.

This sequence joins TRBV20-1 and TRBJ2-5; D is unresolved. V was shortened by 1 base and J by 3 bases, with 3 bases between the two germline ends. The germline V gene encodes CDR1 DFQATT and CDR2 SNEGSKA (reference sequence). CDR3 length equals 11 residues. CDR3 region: CSARVKETQYF. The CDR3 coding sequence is TGCAGTGCTAGAGTAAAAGAGACCCAGTACTTC.

In nucleotides, the CDR3 is TGCAGCGTTGAAGACCCTGGGGGGGGGCCCACCGGGGAGCTGTTTTTT. Residues: CSVEDPGGGPTGELFF. The V and J genes are TRBV29-1 and TRBJ2-2; D is perhaps TRBD2 (7 bases). CDR1 SQVTM and CDR2 ANQGSEA come from the germline V gene. The CDR3 has 16 residues. Between the trimmed V and J ends, which lost 0 bases and 4 bases, there was a span of 15 bases.

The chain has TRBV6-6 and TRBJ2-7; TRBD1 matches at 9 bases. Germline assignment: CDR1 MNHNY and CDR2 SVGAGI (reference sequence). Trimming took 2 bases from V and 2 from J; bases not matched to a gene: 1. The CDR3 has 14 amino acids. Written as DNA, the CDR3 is TGTGCCAGCAGTTACGGGACAGGGACCTACGAGCAGTACTTC. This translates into CASSYGTGTYEQYF.

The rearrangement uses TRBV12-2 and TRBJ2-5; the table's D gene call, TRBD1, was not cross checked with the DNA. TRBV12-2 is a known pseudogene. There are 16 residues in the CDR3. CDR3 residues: CASRSRDRGFQETQYF. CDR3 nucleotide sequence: TGTGCAAGTCGCTCCCGGGACAGGGGGTTTCAAGAGACCCAGTACTTC.

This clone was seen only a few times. CDR3 bases: TGTGCCAGCAGTTTACTCCGAGATCGAGCTACGCAGTATTTT. This encodes CASSLLRDRATQYF. J is TRBJ2-3 and V is TRBV28; D ambiguous. This CDR3 is built from 14 residues. Trimming removed 2 bases from V and 8 bases from J, with 14 bases in between. CDR1 MDHEN and CDR2 SYDVKM come from the germline V gene.

The CDR3 loop is CASSFRDTQYF. CDR3 nucleotides: TGTGCCAGCAGTTTCCGAGATACGCAGTATTTT. This chain connects TRBV27 to TRBJ2-3; D ambiguous. The CDR3 length is 11 residues. CDR1 is MNHEY and CDR2 is SMNVEV in the germline V gene (reference sequence). Trimming cost V 3 bases and J 5 bases, with 3 bases left between them.

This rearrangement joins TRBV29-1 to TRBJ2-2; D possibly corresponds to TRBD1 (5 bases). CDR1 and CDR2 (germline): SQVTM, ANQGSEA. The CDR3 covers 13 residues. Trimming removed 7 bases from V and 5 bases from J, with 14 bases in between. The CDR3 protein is CSAGPTVTGELFF. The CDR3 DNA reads TGCAGCGCCGGACCGACAGTGACCGGGGAGCTGTTTTTT.